This passage covers 24 T cell receptor beta chains from one sample sequenced in a study of preoperative IRX-2 immunotherapy in early breast cancer. TCRdb's table, derived via immunoSEQ multiplex PCR, lists solely in-frame clones and lacks some. Of roughly 40,000 clones detected, roughly 80% appear once; the ten largest clones hold about 1.2%. The treatment was: preoperative locoregional IRX-2 cytokine immunotherapy. Sequenced here: tumor tissue, sampled after IRX-2 immunotherapy. The receptors come from a human donor with breast cancer.

The V and J genes are TRBV11-3 and TRBJ2-2, with 7 bases lining up with TRBD2. Germline CDR1 SGHNT, CDR2 YENEEA. The V gene end was trimmed by 3 bases and the J gene end by 3 bases; junction bases not matched to a gene: 10. This CDR3 has 17 residues. This CDR3 reads CASSLFVGGRDTGELFF. The CDR3 coding sequence is TGTGCCAGCAGCTTGTTCGTCGGGGGGAGGGACACCGGGGAGCTGTTTTTT.

This clone appeared a single time. The chain has TRBV10-1 and TRBJ2-7; no clear D. CDR1 and CDR2 from the germline V gene are WNHNN and SYGVQD (reference sequence). This CDR3 is built from 15 residues. V was trimmed by 8 bases and J by 0 bases, leaving 17 bases between them. CDR3 nucleotides: TGCGCCAGCTTCCCACCAGCGCCGAGCTCCTACGAGCAGTACTTC. It yields the protein CASFPPAPSSYEQYF.

The V and J genes are TRBV6-8 and TRBJ2-1, with D perhaps matching TRBD1 or TRBD2 (5 bases each). CDR1 and CDR2 from the germline V gene are MNHGY and SAAAGT. The CDR3 length is 16 residues. V was pared by 0 bases and J by 7 bases, with 16 bases between. The CDR3 reads CASSYSWDPTTNEQFF. CDR3 nucleotides: TGTGCCAGCAGTTACTCGTGGGACCCCACCACGAATGAGCAGTTCTTC.

This chain links TRBV18 with TRBJ2-7; D possibly corresponds to TRBD2 (6 bases). Trimming cost V 5 bases and J 6 bases, with 14 bases left between them. The length of the CDR3 is 13 residues. Germline loops: CDR1 KGHSH, CDR2 LQKENI. The chain's CDR3 is CASSSGESGEQYF. The CDR3 DNA sequence: TGTGCCAGCTCATCGGGGGAGTCCGGCGAGCAGTACTTC.

This chain joins TRBV6-9 and TRBJ1-1, with no clear D. The CDR3 has 14 residues. Trimming removed 6 bases from V and 1 base from J, with 12 bases in between. Germline V gene sequence: CDR1 MNHGY, CDR2 SVAAGI. The CDR3 nucleotides read TGTGCCAGCAGGGACTCATGGCGGAACACTGAAGCTTTCTTT. Translation: CASRDSWRNTEAFF.

The chain has TRBV29-1 and TRBJ2-2; D unresolved. Germline CDR1 is SQVTM and CDR2 is ANQGSEA. With 5 bases removed from V and 2 bases from J, the gap between germline ends came to 9 bases. This CDR3 region has 13 residues. In nucleotides, the CDR3 is TGCAGCGTTATCTGGCCAAACACCGGGGAGCTGTTTTTT. This encodes CSVIWPNTGELFF.

J is TRBJ1-4 and V is TRBV19; the D is unclear. The CDR3 covers 16 residues. Germline V lookup: CDR1 LNHDA, CDR2 SQIVND (reference sequence). V lost 6 bases and J 4 bases, leaving 18 bases between the germline ends. The CDR3 DNA sequence: TGTGCCAGTAGGGTTTTATTTTCGGGCAGTAATGAAAAACTGTTTTTT. Translation: CASRVLFSGSNEKLFF. Together with reference TRBV19 and TRBJ1-4, the CDR3 gives the full variable domain: DGGITQSPKYLFRKEGQNVTLSCEQNLNHDAMYWYRQDPGQGLRLIYYSQIVNDFQKGDIAEGYSVSREKKESFPLTVTSAQKNPTAFYLCASRVLFSGSNEKLFFGSGTQLSVL.

This clone is a singleton in its sample. V and J are TRBV6-8 and TRBJ1-4; 7 nucleotides agree with TRBD1. J gave up 4 bases and V 6 bases, and 5 bases lay outside the gene matches. Germline V gene lookup returns CDR1 MNHGY and CDR2 SAAAGT. The CDR3 has 14 residues. The DNA for the CDR3 is TGTGCCAGCAGAAACGGACAGGTTAATGAAAAACTGTTTTTT. Protein: CASRNGQVNEKLFF.

The V gene is TRBV5-1, the J gene TRBJ2-5; maybe TRBD1 (7 bases). CDR3 size: 15 residues. V gave up 4 bases and J gave up 5 bases, with 18 bases separating them. Germline V lookup: CDR1 SGHRS, CDR2 YFSETQ. This CDR3 reads CASSTLGGREETQYF. CDR3 bases: TGCGCCAGCAGCACGTTAGGGGGCCGGGAGGAGACCCAGTACTTC.

This clone has only a few counts. The CDR3 sequence is CASRTSAQMSGRNTGELFF. CDR3 sequence (DNA): TGTGCCAGCAGAACTTCTGCCCAAATGAGCGGGAGAAACACCGGGGAGCTGTTTTTT. The rearrangement joins TRBV7-7 to TRBJ2-2; 8 nucleotides agree with TRBD2. The germline CDR1 and CDR2 sequences are SSHAT and FNYEAQ (reference sequence). The CDR3 is 19 residues long. V lost 6 bases and J lost 2; bases outside the gene matches: 17.

The chain employs TRBV5-1 and TRBJ2-3; 9 bases fit TRBD1. Germline V CDR1 and CDR2: SGHRS, YFSETQ. The J segment lost 0 bases and the V segment lost 2 bases, leaving 7 bases of the junction unmatched. The CDR3 has 17 residues. The CDR3 spells CASSLTGTGSSTDTQYF. CDR3 DNA: TGCGCCAGCAGCTTAACCGGGACAGGGTCTAGCACAGATACGCAGTATTTT.

The chain links TRBV11-3 to TRBJ1-4, with D unresolved. CDR3 size: 15 residues. Trimming pared 1 base from V and 8 bases from J, leaving 14 bases between. Germline V lookup: CDR1 SGHNT, CDR2 YENEEA. The CDR3 loop reads CASSLVRSSGEKLFF. For the CDR3, the DNA is TGTGCCAGCAGCTTAGTCCGATCGTCCGGGGAAAAACTGTTTTTT.

The chain carries TRBV1 and TRBJ1-5. TRBV1 is shown as a pseudogene. CDR3 length: 13 residues. The chain's CDR3 is CASSDGSNQPQHF. The CDR3 nucleotides are TGCGCCAGCAGCGACGGAAGCAATCAGCCCCAGCATTTT.

The chain employs TRBV6-8 and TRBJ1-4; TRBD1 aligns across 9 bases. The CDR3 is made up of 15 amino acids. Per germline, CDR1 MNHGY and CDR2 SAAAGT. V shed 11 bases and J 3 bases; nucleotides not matched to a gene: 10. The DNA of the CDR3 is TGTGCCGCCAGTAGGGGGACAGGGCCTAATGAAAAACTGTTTTTT. This sequence encodes CAASRGTGPNEKLFF.

This clone was counted only a few times. The CDR3: CASSYASRNEKLFF. The CDR3 DNA follows: TGTGCCAGCAGTTATGCCAGTCGTAATGAAAAACTGTTTTTT. V usage is TRBV6-8 and J usage is TRBJ1-4; D is ambiguous. The CDR3 is 14 amino acids. V dropped 3 bases and J dropped 4 bases, with 9 bases sitting between them. Germline CDR1 reads MNHGY; CDR2 reads SAAAGT.

V is TRBV29-1 and J is TRBJ2-3; possible D gene TRBD1, 6 bases. The CDR3 spans 12 residues. Germline CDR1 reads SQVTM; CDR2 reads ANQGSEA. The ends were cut back, 7 bases at V and 4 bases at J, with 12 bases in the middle. The DNA of the CDR3 is TGCAGCGCCTCAGAGGGGGCAGATACGCAGTATTTT. Translated: CSASEGADTQYF.

CDR3 DNA: TGTGCCAGCAGTTTATTGGGACAGGGGGCGGATAATGAAAAACTGTTTTTT. It is translated as CASSLLGQGADNEKLFF. This chain uses TRBV27 with TRBJ1-4; TRBD1 matches 12 bases. The trim removed 1 base at V and 4 bases at J, leaving 4 bases unmatched. This CDR3 is built from 17 residues. Per the germline V gene, CDR1 is MNHEY and CDR2 is SMNVEV (reference sequence).

The chain employs TRBV10-2 and TRBJ2-7, with 7 nucleotides matching TRBD1. The CDR3 length is 13 residues. CDR1 and CDR2 from the germline V gene are WSHSY and SAAADI. The V segment lost 10 bases and the J segment 6 bases; nucleotides outside the gene matches: 12. Here the CDR3 DNA reads TGCGCCACAGGACAGGACCCTTGGGGCGAGCAGTACTTC. Amino acids: CATGQDPWGEQYF.

The chain joins TRBV12-5 to TRBJ1-5, with D possibly matching TRBD1 (5 bases). CDR1 and CDR2 from the germline V gene are LGHNT and FRNRAP. CDR3 length equals 15 residues. Trimming removed 7 bases from V and 1 base from J, with 14 bases in between. Here the CDR3 DNA reads TGTGCTAGTGCTGCTAGGGGCCTCAGCAATCAGCCCCAGCATTTT. Translated, it gives CASAARGLSNQPQHF. Based on the CDR3 plus reference TRBV12-5 and TRBJ1-5, the full variable domain is DARVTQTPRHKVTEMGQEVTMRCQPILGHNTVFWYRQTMMQGLELLAYFRNRAPLDDSGMPKDRFSAEMPDATLATLKIQPSEPRDSAVYFCASAARGLSNQPQHFGDGTRLSIL.

A remark on this clone: The DNA is left out, because the CDR3 cannot be placed on it with certainty; the CDR3 is given as TCRdb lists it. The chain couples TRBV12-2 to TRBJ1-4; the D call of TRBD1 is as the table states it, not checked on the DNA. TRBV12-2 is labeled a pseudogene. The CDR3 contains 14 residues when both ends are counted. CDR3: CAVGQGALNEKLFF.

The gene calls are TRBV14 and TRBJ1-6; TRBD1 is a possible D gene (5 bases). Germline CDR1 reads SGHDN; CDR2 reads FVKESK. The CDR3 contains 16 residues. V shed 1 base and J shed 9 bases, with 16 bases lying between them. CDR3 nucleotides: TGTGCCAGCAGCCAAGCTCATGGGGCTGGGAGTTCACCCCTCCACTTT. It translates to CASSQAHGAGSSPLHF.

This chain connects TRBV29-1 to TRBJ2-1; TRBD2 agrees at 11 bases. The CDR3 sequence is 17 residues long. Germline V gene lookup returns CDR1 SQVTM and CDR2 ANQGSEA. The junction had 11 bases not matched to a gene; V was cut back by 7 bases and J by 0 bases. CDR3 loop: CSAGTSGGHSSYNEQFF. The CDR3 region has the DNA TGCAGCGCGGGGACTAGCGGCGGACACAGCTCCTACAATGAGCAGTTCTTC.

The chain links TRBV28 to TRBJ2-2, with TRBD2 matching over 8 bases. The CDR3 covers 15 residues. J was trimmed by 6 bases and V by 6 bases; bases with no gene match: 9. Germline V gene lookup returns CDR1 MDHEN and CDR2 SYDVKM. This CDR3 reads CASSLTGRAPGELFF. The CDR3 DNA sequence: TGTGCCAGCAGCCTTACCGGGAGGGCCCCCGGGGAGCTGTTTTTT.

The chain combines TRBV28 with TRBJ1-5; unclear D gene. Germline V CDR1 and CDR2: MDHEN, SYDVKM. The CDR3 spans 13 residues. V lost 1 base, J lost 9 bases, and 10 bases lay in between. The CDR3 region is CASSLYSEAPQHF. DNA of the CDR3: TGTGCCAGCAGTTTATACAGCGAGGCGCCCCAGCATTTT.